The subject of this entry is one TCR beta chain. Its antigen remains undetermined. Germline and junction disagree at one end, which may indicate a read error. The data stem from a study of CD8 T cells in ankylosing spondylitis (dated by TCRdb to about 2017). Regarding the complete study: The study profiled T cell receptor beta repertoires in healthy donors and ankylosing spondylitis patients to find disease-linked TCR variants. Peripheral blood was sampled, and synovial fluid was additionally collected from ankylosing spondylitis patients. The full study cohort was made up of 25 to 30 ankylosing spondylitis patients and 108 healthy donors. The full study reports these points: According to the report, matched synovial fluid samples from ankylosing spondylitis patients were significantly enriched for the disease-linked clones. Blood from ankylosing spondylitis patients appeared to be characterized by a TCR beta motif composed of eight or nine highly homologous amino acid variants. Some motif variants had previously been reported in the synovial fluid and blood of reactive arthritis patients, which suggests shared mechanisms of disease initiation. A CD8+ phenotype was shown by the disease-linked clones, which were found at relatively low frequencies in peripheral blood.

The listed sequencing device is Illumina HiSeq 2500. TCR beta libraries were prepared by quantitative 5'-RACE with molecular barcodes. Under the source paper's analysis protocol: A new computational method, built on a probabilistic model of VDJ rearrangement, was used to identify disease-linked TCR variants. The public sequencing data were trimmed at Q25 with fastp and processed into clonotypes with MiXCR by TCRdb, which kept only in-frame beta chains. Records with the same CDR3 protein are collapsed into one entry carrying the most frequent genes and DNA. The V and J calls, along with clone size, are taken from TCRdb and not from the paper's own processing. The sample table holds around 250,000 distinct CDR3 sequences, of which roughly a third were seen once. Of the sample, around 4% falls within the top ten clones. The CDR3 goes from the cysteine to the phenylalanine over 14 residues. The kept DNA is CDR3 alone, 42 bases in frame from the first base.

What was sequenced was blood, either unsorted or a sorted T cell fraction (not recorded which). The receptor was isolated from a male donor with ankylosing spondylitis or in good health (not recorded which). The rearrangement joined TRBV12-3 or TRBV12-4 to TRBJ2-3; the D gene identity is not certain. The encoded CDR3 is CATSLVSSQDTQYF. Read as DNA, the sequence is TGTGCCACCAGTTTAGTTTCCAGCCAGGATACGCAGTATTTT.